The source of this T cell receptor (beta chain) is a study of cytotoxic CD8 clonotypes in ibrutinib-treated CLL. Study results and limitations: Clonality increased with ibrutinib response but returned toward baseline at progression.

The TCR beta libraries used approximately 2 micrograms of genomic DNA that came from cryopreserved PBMCs. The method was immunoSEQ multiplex PCR; TCRdb's version includes in-frame clones alone and lacks a portion of them. The table includes about 16,000 clones, 55% to 80% detected once. A word on this clone: What it binds is unknown.

CDR1 and CDR2 from the germline V gene are SGHAT and FQDESV (reference sequence). V lost 5 bases to trimming and J lost 6 bases; unmatched junction nucleotides: 4. The CDR3 contains 12 residues. The chain combines TRBV11-1 with TRBJ2-7; 7 positions agree with TRBD1. The sequenced sample was PBMCs, obtained before ibrutinib treatment. This sequence originates from a human donor with chronic lymphocytic leukemia. The CDR3 region has the DNA TGTGCCAGCAGCCCAGCAGGGGGCGAGCAGTACTTC. Protein sequence: CASSPAGGEQYF.